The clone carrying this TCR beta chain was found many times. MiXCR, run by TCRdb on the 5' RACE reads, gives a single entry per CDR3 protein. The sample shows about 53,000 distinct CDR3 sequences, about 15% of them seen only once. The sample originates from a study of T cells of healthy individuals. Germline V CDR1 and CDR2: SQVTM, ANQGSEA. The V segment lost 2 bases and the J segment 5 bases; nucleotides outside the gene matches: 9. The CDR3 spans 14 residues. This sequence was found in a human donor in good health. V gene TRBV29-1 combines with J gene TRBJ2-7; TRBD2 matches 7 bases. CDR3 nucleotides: TGCAGCGTTGAAAGGTCAGGGAGGGTAAACGAGCAGTACTTC. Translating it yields CSVERSGRVNEQYF.